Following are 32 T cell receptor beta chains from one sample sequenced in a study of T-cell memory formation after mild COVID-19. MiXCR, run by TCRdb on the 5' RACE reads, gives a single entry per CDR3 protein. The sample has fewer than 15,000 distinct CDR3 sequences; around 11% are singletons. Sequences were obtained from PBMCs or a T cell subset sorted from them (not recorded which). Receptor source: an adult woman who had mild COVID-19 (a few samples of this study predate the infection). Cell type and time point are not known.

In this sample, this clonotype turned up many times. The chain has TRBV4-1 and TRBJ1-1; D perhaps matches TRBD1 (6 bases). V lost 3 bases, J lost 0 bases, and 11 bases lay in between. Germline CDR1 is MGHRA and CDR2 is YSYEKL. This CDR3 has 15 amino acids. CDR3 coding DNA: TGCGCCAGCAGCCAGCAACAGGGTTTGAACACTGAAGCTTTCTTT. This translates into CASSQQQGLNTEAFF.

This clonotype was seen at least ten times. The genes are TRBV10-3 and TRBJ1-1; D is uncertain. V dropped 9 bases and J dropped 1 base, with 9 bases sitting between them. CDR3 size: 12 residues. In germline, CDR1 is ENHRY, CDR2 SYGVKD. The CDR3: CAISFGNTEAFF. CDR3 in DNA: TGTGCCATTTCATTTGGGAACACTGAAGCTTTCTTT.

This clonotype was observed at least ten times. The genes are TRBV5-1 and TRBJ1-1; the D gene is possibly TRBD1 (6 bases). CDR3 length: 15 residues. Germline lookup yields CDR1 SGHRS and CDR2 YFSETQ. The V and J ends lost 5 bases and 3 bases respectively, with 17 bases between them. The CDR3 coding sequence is TGCGCCAGCAGTTCAGGGGTTATCGTGGACACTGAAGCTTTCTTT. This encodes CASSSGVIVDTEAFF.

CDR3 protein: CASSLASGTSYEQYF. CDR3 nucleotides: TGTGCCAGCAGCTTAGCTAGCGGGACCTCCTACGAGCAGTACTTC. The chain uses TRBV7-8 and TRBJ2-7; 8 bases match TRBD2. Germline V gene lookup returns CDR1 SGHVS and CDR2 FQNEAQ. CDR3 length: 15 residues. V trimming: 0 bases; J trimming: 0 bases; junction bases outside the gene matches: 1.

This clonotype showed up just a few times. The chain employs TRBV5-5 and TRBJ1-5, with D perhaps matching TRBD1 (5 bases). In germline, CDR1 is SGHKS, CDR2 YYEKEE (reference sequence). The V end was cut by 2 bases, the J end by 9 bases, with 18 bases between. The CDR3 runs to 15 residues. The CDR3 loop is CASSLYRDSPRPQHF. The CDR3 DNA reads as TGTGCCAGCAGCTTATACCGGGACTCCCCCAGGCCCCAGCATTTT. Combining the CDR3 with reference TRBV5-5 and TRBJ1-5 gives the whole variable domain DAGVTQSPTHLIKTRGQQVTLRCSPISGHKSVSWYQQVLGQGPQFIFQYYEKEERGRGNFPDRFSARQFPNYSSELNVNALLLGDSALYLCASSLYRDSPRPQHFGDGTRLSIL.

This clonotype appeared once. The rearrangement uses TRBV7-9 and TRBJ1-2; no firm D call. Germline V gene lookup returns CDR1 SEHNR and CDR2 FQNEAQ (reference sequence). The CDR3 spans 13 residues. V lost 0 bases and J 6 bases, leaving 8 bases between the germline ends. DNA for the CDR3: TGTGCCAGCAGCTTAGCGGCGGGCGATGGCTACACCTTC. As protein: CASSLAAGDGYTF.

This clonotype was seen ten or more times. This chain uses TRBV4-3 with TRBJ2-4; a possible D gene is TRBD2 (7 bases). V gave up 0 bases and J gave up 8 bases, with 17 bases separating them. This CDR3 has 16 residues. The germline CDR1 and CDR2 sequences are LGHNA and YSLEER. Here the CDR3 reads CASSQEGAGAGHIQYF. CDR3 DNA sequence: TGCGCCAGCAGCCAAGAAGGCGCGGGGGCAGGTCACATTCAGTACTTC.

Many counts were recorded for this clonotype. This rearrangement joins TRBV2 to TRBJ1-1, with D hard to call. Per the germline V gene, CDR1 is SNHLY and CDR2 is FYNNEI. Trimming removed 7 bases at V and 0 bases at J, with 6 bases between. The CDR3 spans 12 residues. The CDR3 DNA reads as TGTGCCAGCATTAGGTTGAACACTGAAGCTTTCTTT. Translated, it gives CASIRLNTEAFF.

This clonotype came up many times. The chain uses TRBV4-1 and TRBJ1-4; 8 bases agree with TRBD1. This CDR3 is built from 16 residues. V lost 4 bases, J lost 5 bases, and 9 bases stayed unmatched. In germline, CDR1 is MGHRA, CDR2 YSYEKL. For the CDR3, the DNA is TGCGCCAGCAGCCTAGGGGCGGGACAGGCCAATGAAAAACTGTTTTTT. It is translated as CASSLGAGQANEKLFF.

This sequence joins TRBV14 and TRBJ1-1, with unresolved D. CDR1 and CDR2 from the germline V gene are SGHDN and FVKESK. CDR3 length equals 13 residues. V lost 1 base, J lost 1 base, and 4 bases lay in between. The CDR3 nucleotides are TGTGCCAGCAGCCAAGGACCGAACACTGAAGCTTTCTTT. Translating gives CASSQGPNTEAFF.

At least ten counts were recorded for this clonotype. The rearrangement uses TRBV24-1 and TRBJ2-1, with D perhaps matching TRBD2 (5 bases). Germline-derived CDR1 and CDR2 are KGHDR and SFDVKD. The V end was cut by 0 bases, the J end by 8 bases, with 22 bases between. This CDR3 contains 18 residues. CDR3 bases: TGTGCCACCAGTGATTTGCGGTCGGGGATCCTGGGCGTCTATGAGCAGTTCTTC. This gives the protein CATSDLRSGILGVYEQFF.

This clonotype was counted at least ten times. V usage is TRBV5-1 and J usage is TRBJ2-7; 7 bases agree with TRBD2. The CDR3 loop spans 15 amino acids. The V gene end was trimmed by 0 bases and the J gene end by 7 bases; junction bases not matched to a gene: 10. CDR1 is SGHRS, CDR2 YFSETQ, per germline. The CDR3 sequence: CASSLAAGESGEQYF. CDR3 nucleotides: TGCGCCAGCAGCTTGGCGGCGGGAGAATCGGGGGAGCAGTACTTC.

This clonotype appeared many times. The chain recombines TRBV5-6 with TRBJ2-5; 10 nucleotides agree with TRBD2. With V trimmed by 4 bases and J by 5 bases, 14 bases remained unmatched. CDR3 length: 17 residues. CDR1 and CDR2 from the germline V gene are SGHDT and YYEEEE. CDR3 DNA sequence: TGTGCCAGCAGCCCACTAATACGCACTAGCGGGGAGGAGACCCAGTACTTC. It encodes CASSPLIRTSGEETQYF.

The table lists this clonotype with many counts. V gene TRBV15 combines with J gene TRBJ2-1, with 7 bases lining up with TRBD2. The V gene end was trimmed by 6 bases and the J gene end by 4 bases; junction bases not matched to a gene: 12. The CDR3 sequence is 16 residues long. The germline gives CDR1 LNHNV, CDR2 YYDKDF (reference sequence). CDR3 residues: CATRSWDSGFYNEQFF. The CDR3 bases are TGTGCCACCAGGTCGTGGGATAGCGGGTTTTACAATGAGCAGTTCTTC.

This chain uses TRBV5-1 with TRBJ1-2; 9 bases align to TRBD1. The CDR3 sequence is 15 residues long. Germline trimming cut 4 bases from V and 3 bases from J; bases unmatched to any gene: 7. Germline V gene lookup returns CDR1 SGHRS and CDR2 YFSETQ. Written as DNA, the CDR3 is TGCGCCAGCAGCCCCGGACAGGGGATGGACTATGGCTACACCTTC. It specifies CASSPGQGMDYGYTF.

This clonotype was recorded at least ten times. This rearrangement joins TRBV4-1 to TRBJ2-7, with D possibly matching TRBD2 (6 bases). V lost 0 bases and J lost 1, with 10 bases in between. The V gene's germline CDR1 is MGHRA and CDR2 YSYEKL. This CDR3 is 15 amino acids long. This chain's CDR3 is CASSQEPGLSYEQYF. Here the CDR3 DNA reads TGCGCCAGCAGCCAAGAGCCGGGACTGTCCTACGAGCAGTACTTC.

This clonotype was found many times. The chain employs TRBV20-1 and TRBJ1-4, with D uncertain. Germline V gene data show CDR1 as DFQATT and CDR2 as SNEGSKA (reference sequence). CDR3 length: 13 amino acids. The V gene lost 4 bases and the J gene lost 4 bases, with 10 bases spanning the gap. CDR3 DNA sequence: TGCAGTGCTACGCACCGGGATAATGAAAAACTGTTTTTT. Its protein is CSATHRDNEKLFF.

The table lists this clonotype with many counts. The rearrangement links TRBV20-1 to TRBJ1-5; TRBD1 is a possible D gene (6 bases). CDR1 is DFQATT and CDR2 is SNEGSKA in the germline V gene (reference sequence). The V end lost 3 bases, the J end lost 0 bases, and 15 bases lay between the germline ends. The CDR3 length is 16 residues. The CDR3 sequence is CSARSRGVYSNQPQHF. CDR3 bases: TGCAGTGCTAGGTCCAGGGGAGTTTATAGCAATCAGCCCCAGCATTTT.

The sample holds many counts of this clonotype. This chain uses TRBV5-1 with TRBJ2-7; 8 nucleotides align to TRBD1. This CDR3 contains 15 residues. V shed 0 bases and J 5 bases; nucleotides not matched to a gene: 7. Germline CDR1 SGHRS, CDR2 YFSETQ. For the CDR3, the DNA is TGCGCCAGCAGCTTGGCCCAACAGGGGGGCCACGAGCAGTACTTC. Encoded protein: CASSLAQQGGHEQYF.

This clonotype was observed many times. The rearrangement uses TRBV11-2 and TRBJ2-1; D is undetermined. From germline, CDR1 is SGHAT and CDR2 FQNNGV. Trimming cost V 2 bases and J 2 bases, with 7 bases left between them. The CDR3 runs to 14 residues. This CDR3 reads CASSLLRTYNEQFF. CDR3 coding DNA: TGTGCCAGCAGCTTATTGCGGACCTACAATGAGCAGTTCTTC.

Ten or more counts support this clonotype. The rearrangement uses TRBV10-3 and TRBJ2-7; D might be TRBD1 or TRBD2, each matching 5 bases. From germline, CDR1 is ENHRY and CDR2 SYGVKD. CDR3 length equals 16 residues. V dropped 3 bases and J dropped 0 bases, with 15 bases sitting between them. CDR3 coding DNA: TGTGCCATCAGTGACTCCCACCGGGACGGCTCCTACGAGCAGTACTTC. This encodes CAISDSHRDGSYEQYF.

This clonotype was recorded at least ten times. The CDR3 loop is CSVLTGNYGYTF. The CDR3 DNA sequence: TGCAGCGTTCTAACAGGCAACTATGGCTACACCTTC. The chain combines TRBV29-1 with TRBJ1-2; the D gene is possibly TRBD1 (5 bases). Germline-derived CDR1 and CDR2 are SQVTM and ANQGSEA. Trimming pared 5 bases from V and 2 bases from J, leaving 9 bases between. The CDR3 totals 12 residues.

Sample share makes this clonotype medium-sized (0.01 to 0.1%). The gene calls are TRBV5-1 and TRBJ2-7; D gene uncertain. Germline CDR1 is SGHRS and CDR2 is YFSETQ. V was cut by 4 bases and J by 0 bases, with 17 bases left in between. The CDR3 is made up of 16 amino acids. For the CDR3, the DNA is TGCGCCAGCAGCGAGCCGGGCCCCGATACCTCCTACGAGCAGTACTTC. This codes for CASSEPGPDTSYEQYF.

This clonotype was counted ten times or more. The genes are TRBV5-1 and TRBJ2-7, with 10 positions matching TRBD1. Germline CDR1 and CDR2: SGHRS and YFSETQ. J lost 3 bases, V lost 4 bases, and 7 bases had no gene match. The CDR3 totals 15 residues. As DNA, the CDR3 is TGCGCCAGCAGCGCACCGGGACAGGGGAACTACGAGCAGTACTTC. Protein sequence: CASSAPGQGNYEQYF.

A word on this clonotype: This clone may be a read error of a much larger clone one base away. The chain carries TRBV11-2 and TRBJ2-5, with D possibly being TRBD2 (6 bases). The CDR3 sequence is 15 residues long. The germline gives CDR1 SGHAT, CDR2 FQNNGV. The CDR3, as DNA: TGTGCCAGCAGCTTAGGAGGTAGCGGCCAAGAGACCAAGTACTTC. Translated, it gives CASSLGGSGQETKYF.

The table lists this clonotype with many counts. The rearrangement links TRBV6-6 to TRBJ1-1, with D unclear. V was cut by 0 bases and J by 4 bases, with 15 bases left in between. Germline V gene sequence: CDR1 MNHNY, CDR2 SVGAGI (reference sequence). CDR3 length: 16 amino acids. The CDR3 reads CASSYSRSGGSTEAFF. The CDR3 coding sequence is TGTGCCAGCAGTTACTCGCGGTCAGGTGGGAGCACTGAAGCTTTCTTT.

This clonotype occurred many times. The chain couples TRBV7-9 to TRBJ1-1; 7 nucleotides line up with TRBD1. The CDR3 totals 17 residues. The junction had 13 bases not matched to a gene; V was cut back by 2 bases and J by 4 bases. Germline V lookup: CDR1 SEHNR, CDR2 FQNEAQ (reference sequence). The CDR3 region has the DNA TGTGCCAGCAGCTTACCCACTTCGTTACAGGGGACCACTGAAGCTTTCTTT. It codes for CASSLPTSLQGTTEAFF. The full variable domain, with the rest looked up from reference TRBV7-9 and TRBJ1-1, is DTGVSQNPRHKITKRGQNVTFRCDPISEHNRLYWYRQTLGQGPEFLTYFQNEAQLEKSRLLSDRFSAERPKGSFSTLEIQRTEQGDSAMYLCASSLPTSLQGTTEAFFGQGTRLTVV.

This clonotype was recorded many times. CDR3 nucleotides: TGTGCCATCAGTGAAGACAGGGGAAGGAGCGAGCAGTACTTC. The encoded protein is CAISEDRGRSEQYF. The rearrangement links TRBV10-3 to TRBJ2-7; 8 positions agree with TRBD1. V lost 3 bases, J lost 6 bases, and 7 bases stayed unmatched. CDR1 and CDR2 (germline): ENHRY, SYGVKD. CDR3 length: 14 amino acids.

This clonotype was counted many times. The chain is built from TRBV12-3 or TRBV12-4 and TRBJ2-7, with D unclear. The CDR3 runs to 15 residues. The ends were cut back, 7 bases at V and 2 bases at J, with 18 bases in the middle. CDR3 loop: CASTLGISSAYEQYF. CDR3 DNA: TGTGCCAGCACCTTAGGTATCTCGAGCGCCTACGAGCAGTACTTC.

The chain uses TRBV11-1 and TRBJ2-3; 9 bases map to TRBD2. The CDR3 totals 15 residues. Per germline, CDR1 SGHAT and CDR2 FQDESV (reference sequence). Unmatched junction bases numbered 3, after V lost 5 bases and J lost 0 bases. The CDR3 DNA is TGTGCCAGCAGCACGGGACTAGCCAGCACAGATACGCAGTATTTT. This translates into CASSTGLASTDTQYF.

In DNA, the CDR3 is TGTGCCAGCAGCTTAGTTATTACAGGGGAGAGGGCAGATACGCAGTATTTT. Translation: CASSLVITGERADTQYF. This chain uses TRBV7-9 with TRBJ2-3; 7 bases agree with TRBD1. The trim removed 1 base at V and 4 bases at J, leaving 11 bases unmatched. The CDR3 covers 17 residues. Germline V gene sequence: CDR1 SEHNR, CDR2 FQNEAQ (reference sequence).

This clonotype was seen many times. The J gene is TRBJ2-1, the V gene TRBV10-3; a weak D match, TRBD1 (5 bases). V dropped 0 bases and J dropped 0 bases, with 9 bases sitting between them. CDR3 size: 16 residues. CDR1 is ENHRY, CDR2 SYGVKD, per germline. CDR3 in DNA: TGTGCCATCAGTGAGTCGGGGCGGCTCTCCTACAATGAGCAGTTCTTC. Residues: CAISESGRLSYNEQFF.